These T cell receptor beta chains were read from a single sample in a study of shared T cell receptors in the human thymus. The protocol was immunoSEQ multiplex PCR, while the TCRdb copy is restricted to in-frame clones and leaves out a portion. Of hundreds of thousands of clones listed, around 87% are singletons. In addition, the sample was reused for a study of human thymus T cells.

What was sequenced was thymocytes. All receptors come from a boy younger than two with a congenital heart defect. Each CDR3 is given with its conserved first and last residue. D genes are given only for firm matches. Clone sizes are given selectively: once, few, many, or a class where the clone is expanded.

v_call	j_call	clone_size	d_call	cdr3_aa	cdr3_nt
TRBV13	TRBJ1-6	-	-	CASARAPSPLHF	TGTGCCAGCGCGAGGGCCCCTTCACCCCTCCACTTT
TRBV28	TRBJ2-5	-	-	CASSLCMRASTNQETQYF	TGTGCCAGCAGTTTATGCATGAGGGCTAGCACAAACCAAGAGACCCAGTACTTC
TRBV27	TRBJ2-7	-	TRBD1	CASSSGTGETYEQYF	TGTGCCAGCAGTTCAGGGACAGGAGAGACCTACGAGCAGTACTTC
TRBV10-3	TRBJ1-1	-	TRBD1	CAITGDSDMNTEAFF	TGTGCCATCACCGGGGACAGTGACATGAACACTGAAGCTTTCTTT
TRBV5-6	TRBJ1-1	-	TRBD1	CASSPGQTDTEAFF	TGTGCCAGCAGCCCGGGACAGACGGACACTGAAGCTTTCTTT
TRBV28	TRBJ2-1	-	-	CASSLSDEQFF	TGTGCCAGCAGTTTAAGCGATGAGCAGTTCTTC
TRBV5-1	TRBJ2-5	-	-	CASRRAGETQYF	TGCGCCAGCAGGAGGGCAGGAGAGACCCAGTACTTC
TRBV6-1	TRBJ1-4	-	-	CASSEMDHYTTGEKLFF	TGTGCCAGCAGTGAAATGGATCACTACACTACCGGGGAAAAACTGTTTTTT
TRBV27	TRBJ2-3	-	TRBD2	CASRPPPTSGGTDTQYF	TGTGCCAGCAGGCCGCCCCCCACTAGCGGGGGGACAGATACGCAGTATTTT
TRBV7-2	TRBJ2-1	-	TRBD2	CASSHPPTSGAYNEQFF	TGTGCCAGCAGCCACCCCCCAACTAGCGGGGCCTACAATGAGCAGTTCTTC
TRBV15	TRBJ2-2	-	-	CATSRDLGTSFTGELFF	TGTGCCACCAGCAGAGATCTGGGGACAAGTTTCACCGGGGAGCTGTTTTTT
TRBV4-1	TRBJ2-7	-	TRBD1	CASSPPQGANEQYF	TGCGCCAGCAGCCCCCCACAGGGGGCAAATGAGCAGTACTTC
TRBV19	TRBJ1-5	-	-	CASTSHRNYSNQPQHF	TGTGCCAGTACCAGCCACAGGAACTATAGCAATCAGCCCCAGCATTTT
TRBV9	TRBJ2-1	-	TRBD2	CASSERLAGEMIEQFF	TGTGCCAGCAGCGAACGACTAGCGGGAGAGATGATTGAGCAGTTCTTC
TRBV4-2	TRBJ2-5	-	-	CASSKGTARETQYF	TGTGCCAGCAGCAAGGGGACTGCCCGAGAGACCCAGTACTTC
TRBV7-2	TRBJ1-3	-	-	CASSPRQANTIYF	TGTGCCAGCAGCCCTAGACAGGCTAACACCATATATTTT
TRBV7-2	TRBJ2-3	-	TRBD2	CASSLVAGGRPSTDTQYF	TGTGCCAGCAGCTTAGTAGCGGGGGGCCGACCTAGCACAGATACGCAGTATTTT
TRBV10-3	TRBJ2-3	-	TRBD1	CAIRDRGDSSTDTQYF	TGTGCCATCAGAGACAGGGGGGATTCTAGCACAGATACGCAGTATTTT
TRBV14	TRBJ2-1	-	TRBD2	CASSHSTSGAIYNEQFF	TGTGCCAGCAGCCATTCGACTAGCGGGGCGATTTACAATGAGCAGTTCTTC
TRBV4-3	TRBJ1-1	-	TRBD1	CASSQDRQGEGNTEAFF	TGCGCCAGCAGCCAAGATAGGCAGGGGGAAGGAAACACTGAAGCTTTCTTT
TRBV4-2	TRBJ1-1	once	TRBD1	CASSQPTGGKNTEAFF	TGTGCCAGCAGCCAGCCGACAGGGGGGAAAAACACTGAAGCTTTCTTT
TRBV10-3	TRBJ2-7	-	-	CAIRPYRDAYEQYF	TGTGCCATCAGACCGTACAGGGACGCCTACGAGCAGTACTTC
TRBV30	TRBJ2-1	-	TRBD1	CAWTRQGRNEQFF	TGTGCCTGGACTAGACAGGGGCGGAATGAGCAGTTCTTC
TRBV2	TRBJ2-5	-	TRBD2	CASSEHGRGGRETIPYQETQYF	TGTGCCAGCAGTGAACACGGTCGGGGGGGCCGGGAAACGATTCCTTACCAAGAGACCCAGTACTTC
TRBV19	TRBJ1-1	few	-	CASMGQSPNTEAFF	TGTGCCAGTATGGGGCAGTCCCCGAACACTGAAGCTTTCTTT
TRBV29-1	TRBJ1-1	few	-	CSVAVRGGHTEAFF	TGCAGCGTTGCTGTGAGGGGGGGTCACACTGAAGCTTTCTTT
TRBV28	TRBJ2-2	-	-	CASSQGGADTGELFF	TGTGCCAGCAGTCAAGGGGGGGCGGACACCGGGGAGCTGTTTTTT
TRBV7-2	TRBJ2-7	few	-	CASSRKWGIDDEQYF	TGTGCCAGCAGCCGAAAATGGGGCATTGACGACGAGCAGTACTTC
TRBV27	TRBJ2-7	-	-	CASRSRAKYLEQYF	TGTGCCAGCAGATCGCGGGCCAAATACCTCGAGCAGTACTTC
TRBV4-1	TRBJ2-2	-	TRBD2	CASSQLWTSGMLPGELFF	TGCGCCAGCAGCCAGCTTTGGACTAGCGGGATGTTGCCCGGGGAGCTGTTTTTT
TRBV4-1	TRBJ2-1	-	TRBD2	CASSQEAPSWGGNEQFF	TGCGCCAGCAGCCAAGAGGCTCCCAGCTGGGGGGGCAATGAGCAGTTCTTC
TRBV28	TRBJ1-1	-	TRBD1	CASSFGTGNTEAFF	TGTGCCAGCAGTTTCGGGACAGGGAACACTGAAGCTTTCTTT
TRBV5-1	TRBJ1-1	-	-	CASSLADPGGGADTEAFF	TGCGCCAGCAGCTTGGCCGATCCCGGGGGGGGCGCCGACACTGAAGCTTTCTTT
TRBV9	TRBJ2-1	-	-	CASSAGWVGPGVYNEQFF	TGTGCCAGCAGCGCCGGCTGGGTTGGGCCCGGGGTTTACAATGAGCAGTTCTTC
TRBV28	TRBJ1-1	-	-	CASSKSMNTEAFF	TGTGCCAGCTCTAAGTCCATGAACACTGAAGCTTTCTTT
TRBV5-6	TRBJ2-1	-	-	CASSLGTGRDNEQFF	TGTGCCAGCAGCTTGGGGACAGGGAGGGACAATGAGCAGTTCTTC
TRBV2	TRBJ2-7	-	TRBD2	CASSEIVRLGIVGTSDWLEQYF	TGTGCCAGCAGTGAAATTGTCAGGTTGGGGATTGTGGGGACTAGCGACTGGCTCGAGCAGTACTTC
TRBV28	TRBJ2-1	-	-	CAGRKTRGATNEQFF	TGTGCCGGGCGAAAAACCCGGGGGGCGACCAATGAGCAGTTCTTC
TRBV5-1	TRBJ2-7	-	TRBD2	CASRLAGGRDERYF	TGCGCCAGCAGGTTAGCGGGAGGTCGGGACGAGCGGTACTTC
TRBV7-9	TRBJ2-7	few	-	CASSSWKSGDSYEQYF	TGTGCCAGCAGCTCATGGAAATCAGGGGACTCCTACGAGCAGTACTTC
TRBV5-4	TRBJ2-1	-	TRBD2	CASSFLAESYNEQFF	TGTGCCAGCAGCTTTCTAGCGGAGTCCTACAATGAGCAGTTCTTC
TRBV30	TRBJ2-7	-	-	CAWSPPSNEQYF	TGTGCCTGGAGTCCCCCGAGCAACGAGCAGTACTTC
TRBV11-2	TRBJ1-6	-	-	CASSLGRSYNSPLHF	TGTGCCAGCAGCTTAGGACGGAGCTATAATTCACCCCTCCACTTT
TRBV4-1	TRBJ1-5	-	-	CASSHVGARSNQPQHF	TGCGCCAGCAGCCACGTTGGGGCGCGTAGCAATCAGCCCCAGCATTTT
TRBV5-6	TRBJ2-2	-	-	CASSKDRSYNTGELFF	TGTGCCAGCAGTAAAGACAGGAGTTATAACACCGGGGAGCTGTTTTTT
TRBV7-2	TRBJ1-1	-	TRBD1	CASSPRPDRGKNTEAFF	TGTGCCAGCAGCCCCCGCCCGGACAGGGGGAAGAACACTGAAGCTTTCTTT
TRBV5-3	TRBJ2-7	-	-	CARSGRDTTYEQYF	TGTGCCAGAAGCGGAAGGGACACCACCTACGAGCAGTACTTC